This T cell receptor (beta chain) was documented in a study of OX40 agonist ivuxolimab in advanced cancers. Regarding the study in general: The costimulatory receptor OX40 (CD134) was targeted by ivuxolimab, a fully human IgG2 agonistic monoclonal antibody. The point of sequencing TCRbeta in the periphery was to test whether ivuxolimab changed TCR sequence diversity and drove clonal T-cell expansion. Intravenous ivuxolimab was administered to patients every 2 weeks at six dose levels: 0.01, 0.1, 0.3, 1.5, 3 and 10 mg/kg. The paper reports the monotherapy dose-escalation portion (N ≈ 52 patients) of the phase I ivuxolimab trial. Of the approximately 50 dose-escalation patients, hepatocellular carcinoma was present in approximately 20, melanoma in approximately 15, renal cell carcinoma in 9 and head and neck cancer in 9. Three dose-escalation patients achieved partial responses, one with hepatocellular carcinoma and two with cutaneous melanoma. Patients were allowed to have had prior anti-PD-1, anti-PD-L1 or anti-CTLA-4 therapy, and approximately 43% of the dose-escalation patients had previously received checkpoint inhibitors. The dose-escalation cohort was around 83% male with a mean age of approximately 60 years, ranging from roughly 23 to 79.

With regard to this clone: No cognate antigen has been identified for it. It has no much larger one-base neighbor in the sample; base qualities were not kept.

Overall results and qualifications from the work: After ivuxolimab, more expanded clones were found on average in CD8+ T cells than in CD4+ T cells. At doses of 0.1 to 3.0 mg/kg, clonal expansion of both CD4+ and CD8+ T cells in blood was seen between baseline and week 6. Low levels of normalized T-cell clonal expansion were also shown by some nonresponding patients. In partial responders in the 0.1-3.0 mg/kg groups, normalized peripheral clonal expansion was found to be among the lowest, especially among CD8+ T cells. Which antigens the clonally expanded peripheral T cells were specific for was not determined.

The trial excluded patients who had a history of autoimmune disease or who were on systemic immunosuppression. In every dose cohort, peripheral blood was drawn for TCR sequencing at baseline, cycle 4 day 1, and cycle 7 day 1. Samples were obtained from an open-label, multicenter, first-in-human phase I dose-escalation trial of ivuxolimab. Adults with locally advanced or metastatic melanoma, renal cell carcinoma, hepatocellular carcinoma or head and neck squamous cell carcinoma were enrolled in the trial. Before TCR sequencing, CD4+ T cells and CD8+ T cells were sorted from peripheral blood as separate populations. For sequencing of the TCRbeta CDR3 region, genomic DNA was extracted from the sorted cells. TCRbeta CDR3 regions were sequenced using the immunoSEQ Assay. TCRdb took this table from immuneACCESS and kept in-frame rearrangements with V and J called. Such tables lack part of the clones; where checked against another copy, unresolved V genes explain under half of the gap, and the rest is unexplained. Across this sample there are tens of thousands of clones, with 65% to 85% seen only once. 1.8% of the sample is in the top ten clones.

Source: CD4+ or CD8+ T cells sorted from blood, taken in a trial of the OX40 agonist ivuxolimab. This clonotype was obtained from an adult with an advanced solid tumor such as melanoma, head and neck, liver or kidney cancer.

The nucleotides are TGTGCCAGTAGTATAGTAGCAGGGTCCGGCTACACCTTC. This codes for CASSIVAGSGYTF. The rearranged segments are TRBV19 and TRBJ1-2; the D region possibly corresponds to TRBD1 (5 bases align). Inclusive of the bounding cysteine and phenylalanine, the CDR3 is 13 residues long. Only the CDR3 region is kept as DNA, spanning 39 bases read in frame from base 1. The V and J ends are trimmed by 1 base and 8 bases, leaving 11 bases between them. Taken from the germline V gene (reference sequence), the CDR1 and CDR2 loops are LNHDA and SQIVND.